This TCR beta chain emerged from a study of blood T cell repertoires in COVID-19. This clone was counted a few times. CDR1 is LGHDT and CDR2 is YNNKEL in the germline V gene (reference sequence). The CDR3 is made up of 14 amino acids. The V and J ends lost 5 bases and 5 bases, in that order; junction bases with no gene match: 4. Assay used: immunoSEQ multiplex PCR; TCRdb lists only in-frame clones, some missing. The sample lists 130,000 or so clones; 75% to 85% were seen once. Sequenced material: peripheral blood. The J gene is TRBJ1-5, the V gene TRBV3-1 (or the pseudogene TRBV3-2); 9 nucleotides match TRBD1. The sequence derives from a woman in her sixties or seventies with COVID-19, enrolled during active disease. The CDR3 loop reads CASSGQGRHQPQHF. CDR3 DNA sequence: TGTGCCAGCAGCGGACAGGGGAGGCATCAGCCCCAGCATTTT.